What follows are 2 T cell receptor beta chains derived from one specimen sequenced in a study of cytomegalovirus exposure and HLA in healthy donors. With 60 Vbeta and 13 Jbeta primers, the PCR was carried out. Method: immunoSEQ multiplex PCR; TCRdb's copy keeps in-frame clones and lacks some. The sample shows fewer than 200,000 clones, 79% of them seen only once. Sequencing was performed on PBMCs. These receptors all stem from a man between 40 and 49 years old in good health and CMV-seronegative.

The chain has TRBV6-1 and TRBJ2-3; TRBD2 matches at 11 bases. With V trimmed by 8 bases and J by 2 bases, 3 bases remained unmatched. The CDR3 consists of 14 residues. CDR1 MNHNS and CDR2 SASEGT come from the germline V gene. CDR3 sequence: CASRGLAATDTQYF. CDR3 coding DNA: TGTGCCAGCCGGGGACTAGCGGCCACAGATACGCAGTATTTT.

This clone was seen a handful of times. This chain links TRBV13 with TRBJ2-3; 10 nucleotides agree with TRBD2. V lost 0 bases and J lost 0; bases outside the gene matches: 6. This CDR3 is built from 18 residues. In germline, CDR1 is PRHDT, CDR2 FYEKMQ (reference sequence). The CDR3 DNA is TGTGCCAGCAGCTTAGGCCTGGGACTAGCGTTTAGCACAGATACGCAGTATTTT. Amino acids: CASSLGLGLAFSTDTQYF.